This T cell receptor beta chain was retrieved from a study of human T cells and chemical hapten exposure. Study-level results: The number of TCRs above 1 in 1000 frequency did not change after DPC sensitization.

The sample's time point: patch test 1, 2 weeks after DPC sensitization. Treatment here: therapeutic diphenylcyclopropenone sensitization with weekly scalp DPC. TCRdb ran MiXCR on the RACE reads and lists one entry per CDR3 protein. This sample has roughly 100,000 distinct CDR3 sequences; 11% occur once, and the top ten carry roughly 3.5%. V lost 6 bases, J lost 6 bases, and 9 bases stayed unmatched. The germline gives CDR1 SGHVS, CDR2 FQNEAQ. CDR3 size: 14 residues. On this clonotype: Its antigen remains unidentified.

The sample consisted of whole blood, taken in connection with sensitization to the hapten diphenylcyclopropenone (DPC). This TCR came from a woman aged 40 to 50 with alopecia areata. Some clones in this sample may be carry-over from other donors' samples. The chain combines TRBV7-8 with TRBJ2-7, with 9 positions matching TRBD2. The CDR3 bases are TGTGCCAGCAGACGCGGGGGGGGCTCCGGCGAGCAGTACTTC. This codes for CASRRGGGSGEQYF.